This T cell receptor (beta chain) was captured in a study of siplizumab effects on memory and regulatory T cells. Broader study findings: Naive T cells seemed more diverse than memory cells; they also seemed major alloresponse contributors.

The V end was cut by 0 bases, the J end by 3 bases, with 9 bases between. In germline, CDR1 is SGHVS, CDR2 FNYEAQ. The CDR3 consists of 15 residues. TCRdb's table, derived via immunoSEQ multiplex PCR, lists solely in-frame clones and lacks some. Of approximately 82,000 clones listed, approximately 88% are singletons. As for this clone: Its antigen is still unknown.

This receptor was obtained from a human donor in good health. The chain recombines TRBV7-6 with TRBJ2-1; TRBD1 or TRBD2 may be the D gene (5 bases each). Specimen: Tregs sorted from blood. In DNA, the CDR3 is TGTGCCAGCAGCTTAGCGGGGGAATTCTACAATGAGCAGTTCTTC. Amino acid sequence: CASSLAGEFYNEQFF.